Below are 10 T cell receptor beta chains sequenced from a single sample in a study of blood T cells in healthy people across ages. A second PCR of about 7 to 12 cycles used a sample-barcoded 5' primer and a J-beta primer mix. TCRdb re-analysed the 5' RACE reads in MiXCR, keeping a single row per CDR3 protein. The sample lists approximately 800,000 distinct CDR3 sequences, roughly 56% seen once, with roughly 24% in the top ten. Sequenced input: blood. The receptor set was obtained from a man aged 40-50 years in good health.

The table lists this clonotype with a few counts. The chain is built from TRBV7-9 and TRBJ2-7; D might be TRBD1 (6 bases). The CDR3 sequence is 16 residues long. Germline CDR1 reads SEHNR; CDR2 reads FQNEAQ (reference sequence). V was trimmed by 3 bases and J by 2 bases, leaving 17 bases between them. CDR3 bases: TGTGCCAGCAGCTTGGAAACACAGGGATCGGCCTACGAGCAGTACTTC. The encoded protein is CASSLETQGSAYEQYF.

The V and J genes are TRBV25-1 and TRBJ2-5, with D perhaps matching TRBD2 (6 bases). Trimming removed 2 bases at V and 10 bases at J, with 17 bases between. Germline V gene lookup returns CDR1 MGHDK and CDR2 SYGVNS. The CDR3 has 14 amino acids. The CDR3 loop reads CASSEGISGLSQYF. DNA for the CDR3: TGTGCCAGCAGTGAAGGGATTAGCGGATTGAGCCAGTACTTC.

A few counts support this clonotype. The V and J genes are TRBV7-2 and TRBJ2-3; 10 bases match TRBD2. This CDR3 contains 15 residues. V trimming: 5 bases; J trimming: 3 bases; junction bases outside the gene matches: 5. The V gene's germline CDR1 is SGHTA and CDR2 FQGNSA. The CDR3 region has the DNA TGTGCCAGCAGCGCCGGAGCGGGGGGGACAGATACGCAGTATTTT. Its protein is CASSAGAGGTDTQYF.

J is TRBJ2-3 and V is TRBV27; D possibly corresponds to TRBD1 (5 bases). The V end lost 2 bases, the J end lost 4 bases, and 22 bases lay between the germline ends. This CDR3 spans 18 amino acids. Germline CDR1 is MNHEY and CDR2 is SMNVEV (reference sequence). Here the CDR3 DNA reads TGTGCCAGCAGTTTACCGCCCGGCCGGGCAGACAGATCAGATACGCAGTATTTT. Translated, it gives CASSLPPGRADRSDTQYF.

Only a few counts were recorded for this clonotype. The rearrangement joins TRBV7-2 to TRBJ1-2, with TRBD1 matching over 8 bases. Germline V CDR1 and CDR2: SGHTA, FQGNSA. J was trimmed by 4 bases and V by 7 bases; bases with no gene match: 5. The CDR3 contains 13 residues. CDR3 amino acids: CASTNDRGYGYTF. Here the CDR3 DNA reads TGTGCCAGCACCAATGACAGGGGCTATGGCTACACCTTC.

J is TRBJ2-3 and V is TRBV10-3; the D gene is possibly TRBD2 (6 bases). Per the germline V gene, CDR1 is ENHRY and CDR2 is SYGVKD. V was pared by 4 bases and J by 0 bases, with 11 bases between. CDR3 size: 15 residues. The CDR3 bases are TGTGCCATCAGTGTTGCACGGGGGAGCACAGATACGCAGTATTTT. Translating gives CAISVARGSTDTQYF.

The chain carries TRBV18 and TRBJ2-7; 13 bases line up with TRBD2. V lost 5 bases to trimming and J lost 2 bases; unmatched junction nucleotides: 6. Germline V gene data show CDR1 as KGHSH and CDR2 as LQKENI. The CDR3 runs to 16 residues. CDR3 in DNA: TGTGCCAGCTCAAGATCCGGGACTAGCGGGACCTACGAGCAGTACTTC. It is translated as CASSRSGTSGTYEQYF.

The count of this clonotype is one. Compared with germline, one end of the junction differs, possibly owing to a read error. This chain uses TRBV13 with TRBJ2-7; 8 bases are shared with TRBD1. The length of the CDR3 is 16 residues. Germline V lookup: CDR1 PRHDT, CDR2 FYEKMQ (reference sequence). DNA of the CDR3: TGTGCCGGCAGCTCACGGGACAGGATGAAATCCTACGAGCAGTACTTC. Translated, it gives CAGSSRDRMKSYEQYF.

This rearrangement joins TRBV28 to TRBJ1-6; D possibly corresponds to TRBD1 (6 bases). CDR1 is MDHEN, CDR2 SYDVKM, per germline. There are 15 residues in the CDR3. This CDR3 reads CVAGSDRTLVSPLHF. The CDR3 DNA follows: TGTGTCGCCGGGTCCGACAGGACTCTTGTTTCACCCCTCCACTTT.

This clonotype occurred a few times. The chain recombines TRBV6-4 with TRBJ1-2, with TRBD1 identical over 9 bases. V lost 6 bases and J lost 8; bases outside the gene matches: 7. The CDR3 has 13 residues. Germline CDR1 is MRHNA and CDR2 is SNTAGT. The CDR3 region is CASSRDRDGGYTF. The DNA of the CDR3 is TGTGCCAGCAGCCGGGACAGGGATGGGGGCTACACCTTC.